The 3 T cell receptor beta chains presented below share a single source sample, sequenced in a study of cytomegalovirus exposure and HLA in healthy donors. Primers included in the PCR were 60 Vbeta and 13 Jbeta primers. Sequencing was performed with immunoSEQ multiplex PCR; in TCRdb, only in-frame clones are kept and a portion is missing. The sample includes about 67,000 clones, 60% to 80% of them seen just once. The sequencing input was PBMCs. These receptors were obtained from a man aged 55 to 70 in good health and CMV-seropositive.

The chain couples TRBV6-1 to TRBJ1-5; D not resolved. Germline V lookup: CDR1 MNHNS, CDR2 SASEGT. V dropped 4 bases and J dropped 1 base, with 11 bases sitting between them. This CDR3 spans 15 amino acids. As DNA, the CDR3 is TGTGCCAGCAGTGCCCCACGGAGGAGCAATCAGCCCCAGCATTTT. Protein product: CASSAPRRSNQPQHF.

The chain combines TRBV5-6 with TRBJ2-3; the match to TRBD2 covers 8 bases. There are 15 residues in the CDR3. With 0 bases clipped from V and 0 bases from J, the junction kept 0 bases outside the gene matches. Germline V CDR1 and CDR2: SGHDT, YYEEEE. The CDR3 DNA sequence: TGTGCCAGCAGCTTGGCGGGGGGGAGCACAGATACGCAGTATTTT. This translates into CASSLAGGSTDTQYF.

A few counts support this clone. The chain couples TRBV5-4 to TRBJ1-1, with 8 bases fitting TRBD1. Unmatched junction bases numbered 5, after V lost 5 bases and J lost 5 bases. The CDR3 spans 13 residues. CDR1 and CDR2 (germline): SGHNT, YYREEE (reference sequence). CDR3 residues: CASSYQGATEAFF. In DNA, the CDR3 is TGTGCCAGCAGTTACCAGGGGGCAACTGAAGCTTTCTTT.